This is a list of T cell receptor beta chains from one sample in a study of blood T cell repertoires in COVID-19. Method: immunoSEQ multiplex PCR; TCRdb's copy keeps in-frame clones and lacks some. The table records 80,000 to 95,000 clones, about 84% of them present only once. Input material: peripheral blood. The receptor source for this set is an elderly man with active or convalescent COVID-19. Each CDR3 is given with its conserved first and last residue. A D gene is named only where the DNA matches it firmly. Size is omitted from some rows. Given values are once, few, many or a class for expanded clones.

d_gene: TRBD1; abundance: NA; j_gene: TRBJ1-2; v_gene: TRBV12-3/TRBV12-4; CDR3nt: TGTGCCAGCAGGCGACAGGGGGAGGCTGGCTACACCTTC; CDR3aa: CASRRQGEAGYTF
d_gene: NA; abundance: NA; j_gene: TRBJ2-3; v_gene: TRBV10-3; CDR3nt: TGTGCCATCAGTGAGTCCCCAGGGGCCCAGGCAGATACGCAGTATTTT; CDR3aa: CAISESPGAQADTQYF
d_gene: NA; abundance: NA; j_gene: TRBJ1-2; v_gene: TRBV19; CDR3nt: TGTGCCAGTAGTATAGTTCCGGGTCGGGGTGGCTACACCTTC; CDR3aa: CASSIVPGRGGYTF
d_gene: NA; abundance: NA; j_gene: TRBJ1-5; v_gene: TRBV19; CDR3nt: TGTGCCAGTAGTACGACACTCTATAGCAATCAGCCCCAGCATTTT; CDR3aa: CASSTTLYSNQPQHF
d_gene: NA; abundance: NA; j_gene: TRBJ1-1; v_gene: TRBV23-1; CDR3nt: TGCGCCAGCAGTCAAGAGGCCAACCGAAGGACTGAAGCTTTCTTT; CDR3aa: CASSQEANRRTEAFF
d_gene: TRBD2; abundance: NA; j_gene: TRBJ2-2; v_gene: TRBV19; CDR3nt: TGTGCCAGTAGTCCCTCCACTAGCGGGGGTTCTATCACCGGGGAGCTGTTTTTT; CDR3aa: CASSPSTSGGSITGELFF
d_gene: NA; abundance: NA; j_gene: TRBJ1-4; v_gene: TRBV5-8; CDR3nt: TGTGCCAGCAGGGTGGCACTTTACCGAGGGGAAAAACTGTTTTTT; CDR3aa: CASRVALYRGEKLFF
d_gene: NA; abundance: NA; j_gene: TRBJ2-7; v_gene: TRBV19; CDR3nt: TGTGCCAGTAGTATGCGGGACGGGACCTACGAGCAGTACTTC; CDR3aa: CASSMRDGTYEQYF
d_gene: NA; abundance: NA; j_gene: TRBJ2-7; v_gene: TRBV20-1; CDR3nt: TGCAGTGCTAGTGGGAAGGGGGTTGGAGTATCCTACGAGCAGTACTTC; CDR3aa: CSASGKGVGVSYEQYF
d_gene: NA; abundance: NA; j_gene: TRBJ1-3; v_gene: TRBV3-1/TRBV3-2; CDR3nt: TGTGCCAGCAGCCAAGATCTTGTCGGAAACACCATATATTTT; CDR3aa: CASSQDLVGNTIYF
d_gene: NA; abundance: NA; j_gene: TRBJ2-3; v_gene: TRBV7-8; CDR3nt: TGTGCCAGCAGCTCGTCGGCCGGGGTAGATACGCAGTATTTT; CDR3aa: CASSSSAGVDTQYF
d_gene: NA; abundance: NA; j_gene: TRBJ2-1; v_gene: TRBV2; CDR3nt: TGTGCCACCATGGGCCGTAACAGCTACAATGAGCAGTTCTTC; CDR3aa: CATMGRNSYNEQFF
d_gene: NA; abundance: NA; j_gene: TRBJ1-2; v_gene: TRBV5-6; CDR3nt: TGTGCCAGCAGCTTGGTCGGGGGGAGTGTTTGGTATGGCTACACCTTC; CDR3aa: CASSLVGGSVWYGYTF
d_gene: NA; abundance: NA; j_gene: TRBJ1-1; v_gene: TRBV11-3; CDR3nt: TGTGCCAGCAGCAAGGGGGGGTTGGGCACTGAAGCTTTCTTT; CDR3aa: CASSKGGLGTEAFF
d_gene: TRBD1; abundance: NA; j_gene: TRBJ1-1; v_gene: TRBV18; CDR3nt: TGTGCCACCTCCCGGGACAGGGTTTACACTGAAGCTTTCTTT; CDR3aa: CATSRDRVYTEAFF
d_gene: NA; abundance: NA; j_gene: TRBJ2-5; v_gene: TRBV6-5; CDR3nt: TGTGCCAGCAGGCGGTCCACAAACCCAGGGGAGACCCAGTACTTC; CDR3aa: CASRRSTNPGETQYF
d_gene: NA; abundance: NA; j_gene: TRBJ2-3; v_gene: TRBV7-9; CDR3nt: TGTGCCAGCAGCCCGGGGTTCACAGATACGCAGTATTTT; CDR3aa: CASSPGFTDTQYF
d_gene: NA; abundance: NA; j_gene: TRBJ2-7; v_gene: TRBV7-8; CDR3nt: TGTGCCAGCAGCTTAGTCGGCGAGCAGTACTTC; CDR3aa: CASSLVGEQYF
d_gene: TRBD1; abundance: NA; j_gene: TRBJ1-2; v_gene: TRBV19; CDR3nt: TGTGCCAGCAATCGGGACAGGGCCACGCGAAATGGCTACACCTTC; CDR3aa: CASNRDRATRNGYTF
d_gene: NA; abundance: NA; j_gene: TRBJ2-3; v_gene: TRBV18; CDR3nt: TGTGCCAGCTCAACTATGAGTATTGATACAGATACGCAGTATTTT; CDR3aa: CASSTMSIDTDTQYF
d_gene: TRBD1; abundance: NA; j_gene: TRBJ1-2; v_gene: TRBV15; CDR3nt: TGTGCCACCAGCAGAGACGGGATGGGGACAGGCTATGGCTACACCTTC; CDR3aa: CATSRDGMGTGYGYTF
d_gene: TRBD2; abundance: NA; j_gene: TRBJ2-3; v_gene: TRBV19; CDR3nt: TGTGCCAGTAGGGGGAGGGACACAGATACGCAGTATTTT; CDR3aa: CASRGRDTDTQYF
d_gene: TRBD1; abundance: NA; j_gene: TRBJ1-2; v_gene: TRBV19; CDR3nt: TGTGCCAGTAGTACCGGGACAGGGGGCTCTCACTATGGCTACACCTTC; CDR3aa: CASSTGTGGSHYGYTF
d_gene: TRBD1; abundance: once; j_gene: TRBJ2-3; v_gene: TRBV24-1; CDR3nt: TGTGCCACCAGTGGGCAATCAGGACAGGGGGAGGATACGCAGTATTTT; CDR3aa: CATSGQSGQGEDTQYF
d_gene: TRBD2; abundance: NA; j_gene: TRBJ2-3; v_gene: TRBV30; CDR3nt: TGTGCCTGGAGGGCTAGCGGTACAGATACGCAGTATTTT; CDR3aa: CAWRASGTDTQYF